The 30 T cell receptor beta chains below all came from one sample that was sequenced in a study of T cells after yellow fever vaccination. Via MiXCR, TCRdb re-called the 5' RACE reads, giving one row per CDR3 protein. The repertoire holds over 300,000 distinct CDR3 sequences, about 6.6% seen once, with roughly a sixth in the top ten. The source material was PBMCs, sampled approximately 40 days after the first yellow fever vaccination. All receptors derive from a man in his late teens or twenties who received the YFV17D yellow fever vaccine.

This clonotype has a count of ten or more. This chain joins TRBV11-2 and TRBJ1-4; 8 nucleotides align to TRBD1. CDR1 and CDR2 from the germline V gene are SGHAT and FQNNGV. The CDR3 is 13 amino acids. J gave up 8 bases and V 5 bases, and 4 bases lay outside the gene matches. This CDR3 reads CASSVQGAEKLFF. The CDR3 coding sequence is TGTGCCAGCAGCGTCCAGGGGGCCGAAAAACTGTTTTTT.

This rearrangement joins TRBV29-1 to TRBJ2-1; 9 positions agree with TRBD2. This CDR3 has 15 residues. CDR1 is SQVTM, CDR2 ANQGSEA, per germline. The V and J ends lost 8 bases and 1 base, in that order; junction bases with no gene match: 9. CDR3 protein: CSTRPGLASYNEQFF. CDR3 DNA sequence: TGCAGCACCCGACCGGGACTAGCTTCCTACAATGAGCAGTTCTTC.

The chain employs TRBV10-3 and TRBJ2-3; TRBD1 matches at 8 bases. The CDR3 length is 15 residues. Germline trimming cut 3 bases from V and 2 bases from J; bases unmatched to any gene: 4. Germline loops: CDR1 ENHRY, CDR2 SYGVKD. CDR3 nucleotide sequence: TGTGCCATCAGTGACCAGACAGGGGTCACAGATACGCAGTATTTT. Translated, it gives CAISDQTGVTDTQYF.

This clonotype has at least ten counts. The chain carries TRBV10-2 and TRBJ2-1; D is uncertain. Germline values: CDR1 WSHSY, CDR2 SAAADI. V was cut by 6 bases and J by 6 bases, with 12 bases left in between. The length of the CDR3 is 13 residues. In nucleotides, the CDR3 is TGCGCCAGCAGCTCTGGTAACGGCAATGAGCAGTTCTTC. It codes for CASSSGNGNEQFF.

The rearrangement joins TRBV6-2 or TRBV6-3 to TRBJ2-7; the D gene is possibly TRBD1 (6 bases). With 0 bases removed from V and 5 bases from J, the gap between germline ends came to 14 bases. The CDR3 length is 15 residues. Germline CDR1 is MNHEY and CDR2 is SVGEGT. CDR3 residues: CASSYSNPGVNEQYV. The CDR3 region has the DNA TGTGCCAGCAGTTACTCGAACCCAGGGGTGAACGAGCAGTACGTC.

This clonotype appeared a few times. This chain joins TRBV7-3 and TRBJ2-5; 8 bases agree with TRBD2. This CDR3 is built from 19 residues. CDR1 is SGHTA and CDR2 is FQGTGA in the germline V gene. J lost 2 bases, V lost 1 base, and 15 bases had no gene match. In nucleotides, the CDR3 is TGTGCCAGCAGCTTAAAGTTTCGGGGGGGCCCGCCCTCACAAGAGACCCAGTACTTC. This gives the protein CASSLKFRGGPPSQETQYF.

This clonotype was seen a few times. The chain is built from TRBV7-2 and TRBJ1-2; D remains ambiguous. This CDR3 is 15 amino acids long. V lost 5 bases to trimming and J lost 4 bases, with 17 bases between them. Germline lookup yields CDR1 SGHTA and CDR2 FQGNSA. This chain's CDR3 is CASSPQQRTLYGYTF. The CDR3 DNA sequence: TGTGCCAGCAGCCCCCAACAGCGAACGCTCTATGGCTACACCTTC.

The chain combines TRBV14 with TRBJ2-7; D ambiguous. CDR1 is SGHDN and CDR2 is FVKESK in the germline V gene. Trimming shortened V by 5 bases and J by 6 bases, and 14 bases separated the two germline ends. The CDR3 is 13 residues long. This chain's CDR3 is CASSSIPYSEQYF. The CDR3 bases are TGTGCCAGCAGCTCTATCCCATATAGCGAGCAGTACTTC.

The rearrangement links TRBV4-2 to TRBJ2-2; D is ambiguous. The germline gives CDR1 LGHNA, CDR2 YNFKEQ. With 1 base removed from V and 5 bases from J, the gap between germline ends came to 11 bases. This CDR3 spans 15 amino acids. Here the CDR3 reads CASSQAFPSTGELFF. Here the CDR3 DNA reads TGTGCCAGCAGCCAAGCTTTCCCATCGACCGGGGAGCTGTTTTTT.

In its sample, this clonotype was seen many times. This chain uses TRBV6-1 with TRBJ2-2; 7 bases match TRBD1. Germline V gene data show CDR1 as MNHNS and CDR2 as SASEGT. The CDR3 runs 15 residues. V shed 6 bases and J 0 bases; nucleotides not matched to a gene: 4. CDR3 DNA sequence: TGTGCCAGCAGAGACAGGGACGCGAACACCGGGGAGCTGTTTTTT. It translates to CASRDRDANTGELFF.

This clonotype was seen only a few times. This chain joins TRBV6-5 and TRBJ1-2, with D possibly TRBD1 on 5 matching bases. Trimming removed 6 bases from V and 3 bases from J, with 17 bases in between. Looked up from germline, CDR1 is MNHEY and CDR2 is SVGAGI. The CDR3 loop spans 15 amino acids. Here the CDR3 DNA reads TGTGCCAGCAGACTCTTTCAGGGATTATACTATGGCTACACCTTC. It translates to CASRLFQGLYYGYTF.

This chain's CDR3 is CSARDPGQGVYNTEAFF. CDR3 nucleotide sequence: TGCAGTGCTAGAGATCCGGGACAGGGTGTTTATAACACTGAAGCTTTCTTT. This chain joins TRBV20-1 and TRBJ1-1, with TRBD1 matching over 9 bases. This CDR3 is 17 amino acids long. Germline CDR1 is DFQATT and CDR2 is SNEGSKA (reference sequence). The J segment lost 2 bases and the V segment lost 0 bases, leaving 10 bases of the junction unmatched.

This clonotype was observed a handful of times. The chain recombines TRBV20-1 with TRBJ2-2, with D possibly being TRBD2 (5 bases). Trimming left V 2 bases short and J 5 bases short, with 12 bases between. Germline V lookup: CDR1 DFQATT, CDR2 SNEGSKA (reference sequence). The CDR3 runs to 14 residues. Here the CDR3 DNA reads TGCAGTGCTAGAAGGCGGCGGAGGACCGGGGAGCTGTTTTTT. The encoded protein is CSARRRRRTGELFF.

The sample holds many counts of this clonotype. At one end the junction does not follow the germline gene, possibly because of a read error. This chain connects TRBV7-6 to TRBJ2-5; D gene unclear. Germline V gene data show CDR1 as SGHVS and CDR2 as FNYEAQ. The CDR3 has 8 residues. CDR3 region: CASSSTDF. The DNA for the CDR3 is TGTGCCAGCAGCTCGACGGACTTC.

This clonotype was counted a few times. CDR3 amino acids: CASSYFEYYSGNTIYF. The CDR3 DNA follows: TGTGCCAGCAGTTACTTTGAATATTATTCTGGAAACACCATATATTTT. The chain recombines TRBV6-5 with TRBJ1-3, with D unresolved. Germline assignment: CDR1 MNHEY and CDR2 SVGAGI. Trimming shortened V by 1 base and J by 1 base, and 11 bases separated the two germline ends. The CDR3 length is 16 residues.

This clonotype was detected many times. This rearrangement joins TRBV7-2 to TRBJ2-3; no reliable D call. The V and J ends lost 5 bases and 4 bases respectively, with 10 bases between them. Germline CDR1 reads SGHTA; CDR2 reads FQGNSA. There are 13 residues in the CDR3. The CDR3 coding sequence is TGTGCCAGCAGCGTCAACCTGGCAGATACGCAGTATTTT. It codes for CASSVNLADTQYF. The variable domain in full, with the rest retrieved from reference TRBV7-2 and TRBJ2-3, is GAGVSQSPSNKVTEKGKDVELRCDPISGHTALYWYRQSLGQGLEFLIYFQGNSAPDKSGLPSDRFSAERTGGSVSTLTIQRTQQEDSAVYLCASSVNLADTQYFGPGTRLTVL.

J is TRBJ2-7 and V is TRBV20-1, with D maybe TRBD1 (6 bases). The germline V gene has CDR1 DFQATT and CDR2 SNEGSKA (reference sequence). CDR3 length: 14 amino acids. The V and J ends lost 4 bases and 4 bases respectively, with 17 bases between them. In nucleotides, the CDR3 is TGCAGTGCTAAACAGGGTTGGGCGCCATACGAGCAGTACTTC. It specifies CSAKQGWAPYEQYF.

The sample holds many counts of this clonotype. The chain is built from TRBV10-3 and TRBJ2-7; TRBD1 matches 7 bases. With V trimmed by 10 bases and J by 6 bases, 12 bases remained unmatched. The CDR3 is 13 amino acids. Germline V CDR1 and CDR2: ENHRY, SYGVKD. The CDR3 sequence: CATAGTEGPEQYF. In DNA, the CDR3 is TGTGCCACCGCCGGGACAGAAGGGCCCGAGCAGTACTTC.

The chain combines TRBV20-1 with TRBJ2-3; 7 bases line up with TRBD2. The CDR3 runs 16 residues. V was pared by 2 bases and J by 4 bases, with 12 bases of the junction left unmatched. From germline, CDR1 is DFQATT and CDR2 SNEGSKA (reference sequence). CDR3 coding DNA: TGCAGTGCTAGACCCTACAGCGGGGACGGGGCAGATACGCAGTATTTT. It codes for CSARPYSGDGADTQYF.

This clonotype was recorded many times. The gene calls are TRBV20-1 and TRBJ2-2, with 9 nucleotides matching TRBD2. Germline V gene data show CDR1 as DFQATT and CDR2 as SNEGSKA (reference sequence). This CDR3 comprises 15 residues. After removal of 1 base from V and 7 bases from J, the junction contained 7 bases not matched to a gene. CDR3 residues: CSARVSGGLHGELFF. The CDR3, as DNA: TGCAGTGCTAGAGTTAGCGGGGGACTTCACGGGGAGCTGTTTTTT.

This clonotype was seen ten or more times. The V call is TRBV9, the J call TRBJ2-2; 8 bases fit TRBD1. Germline CDR1 SGDLS, CDR2 YYNGEE. Unmatched junction bases numbered 9, after V lost 2 bases and J lost 0 bases. The length of the CDR3 is 18 residues. The CDR3 spells CASSVRQGSKANTGELFF. The CDR3 DNA sequence: TGTGCCAGCAGCGTCAGACAGGGGTCCAAAGCGAACACCGGGGAGCTGTTTTTT.

A few counts support this clonotype. The genes are TRBV28 and TRBJ2-2; TRBD1 matches 9 bases. The CDR3 has 14 residues. Germline CDR1 MDHEN, CDR2 SYDVKM. The J segment lost 7 bases and the V segment lost 2 bases, leaving 2 bases of the junction unmatched. In DNA form, the CDR3 reads TGTGCCAGCAGTTTAACGACAGGGGGCGGGGAGCTGTTTTTT. Translating gives CASSLTTGGGELFF.

V is TRBV4-3 and J is TRBJ2-3; D remains unclear. Trimming left V 4 bases short and J 6 bases short, with 14 bases between. The CDR3 sequence is 14 residues long. The germline CDR1 and CDR2 sequences are LGHNA and YSLEER. The CDR3 protein is CASSPSMVVDTQYF. CDR3 nucleotides: TGCGCCAGCAGCCCAAGCATGGTGGTGGATACGCAGTATTTT.

This clonotype was counted many times. The V and J genes are TRBV11-2 and TRBJ1-2; a possible D gene is TRBD1 (6 bases). Germline V CDR1 and CDR2: SGHAT, FQNNGV. The CDR3 contains 14 residues. V was shortened by 1 base and J by 7 bases, with 13 bases between the two germline ends. The CDR3, as DNA: TGTGCCAGCAGCTTAGTCCCAGGGGATGGTGGCTACACCTTC. The encoded protein is CASSLVPGDGGYTF.

This clonotype was recorded many times. The chain uses TRBV5-1 and TRBJ2-3; a possible D gene is TRBD1 (6 bases). The germline gives CDR1 SGHRS, CDR2 YFSETQ. The CDR3 has 11 residues. V lost 4 bases and J lost 6, with 6 bases in between. CDR3 loop: CASSDRDTQYF. The CDR3 coding sequence is TGCGCCAGCAGCGACAGGGATACGCAGTATTTT.

This clonotype has more than one count but fewer than ten. This chain connects TRBV7-6 to TRBJ1-1; D gene unclear. The CDR3 length is 13 residues. Trimming took off 0 bases at V and 1 base at J, with 3 bases between the two ends. Germline V gives CDR1 SGHVS, CDR2 FNYEAQ. This CDR3 reads CASSLATNTEAFF. The CDR3 coding sequence is TGTGCCAGCAGCTTAGCCACGAACACTGAAGCTTTCTTT.

A few counts support this clonotype. The chain has TRBV12-3 or TRBV12-4 and TRBJ1-1; 10 nucleotides align to TRBD1. The CDR3 is made up of 13 amino acids. Losses at the gene ends were 6 bases for V and 8 bases for J; bases not matched to a gene: 6. CDR3 loop: CASRQDRGKEAFF. CDR3 sequence (DNA): TGTGCCAGCAGACAGGACAGGGGGAAAGAAGCTTTCTTT.

This clonotype turned up a few times. V usage is TRBV6-1 and J usage is TRBJ1-3; 9 nucleotides match TRBD1. The CDR3 runs to 13 residues. J gave up 7 bases and V 6 bases, and 4 bases lay outside the gene matches. CDR1 and CDR2 (germline): MNHNS, SASEGT. The CDR3 spells CASRPTGGNTIYF. The CDR3 nucleotides are TGTGCCAGCAGACCGACAGGGGGGAACACCATATATTTT.

This clonotype was counted between two and nine times. The chain is built from TRBV27 and TRBJ2-7; 7 bases are shared with TRBD2. The CDR3 totals 14 residues. The germline CDR1 and CDR2 sequences are MNHEY and SMNVEV (reference sequence). The J segment lost 6 bases and the V segment lost 2 bases, leaving 7 bases of the junction unmatched. CDR3 region: CASSLRAGVFEQYF. CDR3 sequence (DNA): TGTGCCAGCAGTTTAAGGGCGGGAGTCTTCGAGCAGTACTTC.

This clonotype was seen more than once but under ten times. The gene calls are TRBV20-1 and TRBJ2-3; no firm D call. Trimming took 6 bases from V and 3 from J, leaving 19 bases between them. Germline CDR1 reads DFQATT; CDR2 reads SNEGSKA (reference sequence). This CDR3 has 15 residues. CDR3 nucleotide sequence: TGCAGTGCACCGTGGTCCGTCACCGGGACAGATACGCAGTATTTT. Amino acid sequence: CSAPWSVTGTDTQYF.